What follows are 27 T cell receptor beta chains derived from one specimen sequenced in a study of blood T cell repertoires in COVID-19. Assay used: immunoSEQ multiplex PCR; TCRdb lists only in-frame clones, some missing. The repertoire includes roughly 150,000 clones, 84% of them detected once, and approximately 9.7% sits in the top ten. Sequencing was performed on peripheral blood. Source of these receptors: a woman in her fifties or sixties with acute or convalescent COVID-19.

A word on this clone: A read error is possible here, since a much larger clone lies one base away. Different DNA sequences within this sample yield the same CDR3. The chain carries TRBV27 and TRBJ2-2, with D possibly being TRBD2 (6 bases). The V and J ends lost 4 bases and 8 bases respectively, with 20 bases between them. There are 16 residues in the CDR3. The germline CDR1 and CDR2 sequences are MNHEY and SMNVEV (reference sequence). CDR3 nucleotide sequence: TGTGCCAGCAGTTCCTTAGCGGCCGAGGGTGCTGGGGAGCTGTTTTTT. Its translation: CASSSLAAEGAGELFF.

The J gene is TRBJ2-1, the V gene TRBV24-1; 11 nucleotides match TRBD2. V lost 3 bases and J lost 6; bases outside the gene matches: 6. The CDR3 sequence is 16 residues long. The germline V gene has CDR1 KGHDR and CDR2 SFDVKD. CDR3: CATSDPIAGGGNEQFF. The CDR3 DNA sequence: TGTGCCACCAGTGATCCTATAGCGGGAGGGGGCAATGAGCAGTTCTTC.

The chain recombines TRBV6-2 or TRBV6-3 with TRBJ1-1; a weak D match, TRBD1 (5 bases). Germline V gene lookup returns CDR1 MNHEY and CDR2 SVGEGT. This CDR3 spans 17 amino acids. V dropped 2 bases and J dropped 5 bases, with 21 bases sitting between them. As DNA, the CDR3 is TGTGCCAGCAGTTACACACCAGGGAATGATGTTTGGACTGAAGCTTTCTTT. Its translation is CASSYTPGNDVWTEAFF.

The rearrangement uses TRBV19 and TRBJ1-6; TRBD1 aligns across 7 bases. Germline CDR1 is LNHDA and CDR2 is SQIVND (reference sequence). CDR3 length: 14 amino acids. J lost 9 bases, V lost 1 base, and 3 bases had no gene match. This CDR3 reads CASSIAGGSSPLHF. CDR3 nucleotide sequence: TGTGCCAGTAGTATAGCAGGGGGAAGTTCACCCCTCCACTTT.

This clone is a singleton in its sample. CDR3 residues: CASSLELAGDIQYF. The DNA of the CDR3 is TGTGCCAGCAGCTTAGAACTAGCGGGGGACATTCAGTACTTC. The V gene is TRBV7-2, the J gene TRBJ2-4; 11 bases are shared with TRBD2. V shed 1 base and J 8 bases; nucleotides not matched to a gene: 1. The germline gives CDR1 SGHTA, CDR2 FQGNSA. The CDR3 length is 14 residues.

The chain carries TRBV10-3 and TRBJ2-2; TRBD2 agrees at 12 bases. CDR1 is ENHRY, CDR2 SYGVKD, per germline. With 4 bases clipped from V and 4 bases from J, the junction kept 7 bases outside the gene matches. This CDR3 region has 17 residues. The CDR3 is CAISADRLAGATGELFF. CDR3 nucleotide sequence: TGTGCCATCAGTGCAGACAGACTAGCGGGGGCCACCGGGGAGCTGTTTTTT.

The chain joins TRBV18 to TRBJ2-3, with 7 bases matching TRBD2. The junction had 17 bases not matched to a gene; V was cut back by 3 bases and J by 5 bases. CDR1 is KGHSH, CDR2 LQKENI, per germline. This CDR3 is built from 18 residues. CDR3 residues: CASSPRGTVRGNGDTQYF. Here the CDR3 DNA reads TGTGCCAGCTCACCGCGGGGGACGGTTCGGGGGAATGGAGATACGCAGTATTTT. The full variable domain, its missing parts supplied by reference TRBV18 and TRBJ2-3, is NAGVMQNPRHLVRRRGQEARLRCSPMKGHSHVYWYRQLPEEGLKFMVYLQKENIIDESGMPKERFSAEFPKEGPSILRIQQVVRGDSAAYFCASSPRGTVRGNGDTQYFGPGTRLTVL.

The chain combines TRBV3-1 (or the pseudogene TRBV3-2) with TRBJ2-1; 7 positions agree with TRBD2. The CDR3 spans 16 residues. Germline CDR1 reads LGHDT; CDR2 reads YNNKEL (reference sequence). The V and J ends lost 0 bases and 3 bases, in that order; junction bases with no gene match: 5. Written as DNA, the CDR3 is TGTGCCAGCAGCCAAGACGGCGGGAGAAGCTACAATGAGCAGTTCTTC. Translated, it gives CASSQDGGRSYNEQFF.

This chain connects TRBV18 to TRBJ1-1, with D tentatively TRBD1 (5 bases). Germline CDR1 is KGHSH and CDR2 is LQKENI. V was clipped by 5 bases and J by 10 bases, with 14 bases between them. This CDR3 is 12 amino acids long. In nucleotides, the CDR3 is TGTGCCAGCTCATCAACAGGCTCTGGAGCTTTCTTT. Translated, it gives CASSSTGSGAFF. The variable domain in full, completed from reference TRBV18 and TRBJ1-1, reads NAGVMQNPRHLVRRRGQEARLRCSPMKGHSHVYWYRQLPEEGLKFMVYLQKENIIDESGMPKERFSAEFPKEGPSILRIQQVVRGDSAAYFCASSSTGSGAFFGQGTRLTVV.

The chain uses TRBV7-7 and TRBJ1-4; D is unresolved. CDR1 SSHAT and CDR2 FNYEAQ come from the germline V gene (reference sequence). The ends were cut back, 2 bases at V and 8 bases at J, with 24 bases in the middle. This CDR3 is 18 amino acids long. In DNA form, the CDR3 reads TGTGCCAGCAGCTTATATTGTTTTTTCCCGAACAGATGGGAAAAACTGTTTTTT. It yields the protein CASSLYCFFPNRWEKLFF.

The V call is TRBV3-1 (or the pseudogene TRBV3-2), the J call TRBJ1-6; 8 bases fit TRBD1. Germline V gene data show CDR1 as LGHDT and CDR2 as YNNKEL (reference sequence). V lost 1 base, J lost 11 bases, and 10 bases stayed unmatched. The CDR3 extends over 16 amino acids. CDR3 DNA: TGTGCCAGCAGCCAAGCCAGCCAGGGGGCCGGTGCACCCCTCCACTTT. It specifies CASSQASQGAGAPLHF.

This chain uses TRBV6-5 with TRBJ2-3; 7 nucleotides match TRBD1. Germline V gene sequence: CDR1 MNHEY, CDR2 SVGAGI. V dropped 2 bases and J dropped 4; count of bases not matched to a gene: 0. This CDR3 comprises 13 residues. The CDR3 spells CASSYGQADTQYF. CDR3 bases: TGTGCCAGCAGTTACGGACAGGCAGATACGCAGTATTTT.

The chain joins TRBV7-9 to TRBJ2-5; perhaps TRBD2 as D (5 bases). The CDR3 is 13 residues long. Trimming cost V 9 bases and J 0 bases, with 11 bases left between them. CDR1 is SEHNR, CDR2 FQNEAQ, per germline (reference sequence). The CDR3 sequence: CASSTRNQETQYF. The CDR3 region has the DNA TGTGCCAGTTCTACTAGGAACCAAGAGACCCAGTACTTC. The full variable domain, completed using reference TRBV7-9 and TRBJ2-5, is DTGVSQNPRHKITKRGQNVTFRCDPISEHNRLYWYRQTLGQGPEFLTYFQNEAQLEKSRLLSDRFSAERPKGSFSTLEIQRTEQGDSAMYLCASSTRNQETQYFGPGTRLLVL.

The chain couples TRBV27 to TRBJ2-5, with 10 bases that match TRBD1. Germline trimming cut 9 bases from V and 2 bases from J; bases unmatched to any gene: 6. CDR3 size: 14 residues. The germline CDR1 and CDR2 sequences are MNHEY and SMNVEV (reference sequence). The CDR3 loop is CASSDRGPQETQYF. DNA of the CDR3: TGTGCCAGTTCCGACAGGGGGCCTCAAGAGACCCAGTACTTC.

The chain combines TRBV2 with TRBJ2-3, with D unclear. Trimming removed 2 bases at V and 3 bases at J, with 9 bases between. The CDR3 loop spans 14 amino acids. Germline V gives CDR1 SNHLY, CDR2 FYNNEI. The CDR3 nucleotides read TGTGCCAGCAGTGAAATTGCGGTGACAGATACGCAGTATTTT. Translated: CASSEIAVTDTQYF.

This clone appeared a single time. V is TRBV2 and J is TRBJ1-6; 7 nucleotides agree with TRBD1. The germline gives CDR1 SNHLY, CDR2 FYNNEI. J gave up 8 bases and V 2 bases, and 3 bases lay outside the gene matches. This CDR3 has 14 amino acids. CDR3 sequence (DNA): TGTGCCAGCAGTGAAACAGGGGCTGATTCACCCCTCCACTTT. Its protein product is CASSETGADSPLHF.

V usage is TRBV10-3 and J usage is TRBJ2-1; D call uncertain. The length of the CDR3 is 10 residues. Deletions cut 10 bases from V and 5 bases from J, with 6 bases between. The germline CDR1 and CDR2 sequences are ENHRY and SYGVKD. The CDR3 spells CATRDNEQFF. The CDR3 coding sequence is TGTGCCACCCGGGACAATGAGCAGTTCTTC.

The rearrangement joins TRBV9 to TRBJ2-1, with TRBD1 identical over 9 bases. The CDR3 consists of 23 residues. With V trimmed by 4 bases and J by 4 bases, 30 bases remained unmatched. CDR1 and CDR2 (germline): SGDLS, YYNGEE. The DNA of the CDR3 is TGTGCCAGCAGCCTCGGAGATTATTCCGGGACAGGGTGGGTCTCGGGTCTATACAATGAGCAGTTCTTC. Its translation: CASSLGDYSGTGWVSGLYNEQFF.

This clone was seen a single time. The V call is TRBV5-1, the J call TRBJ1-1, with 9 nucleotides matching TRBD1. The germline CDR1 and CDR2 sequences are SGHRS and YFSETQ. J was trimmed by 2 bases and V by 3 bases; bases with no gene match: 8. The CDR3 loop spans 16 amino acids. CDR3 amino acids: CASSWSDRGGNTEAFF. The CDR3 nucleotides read TGCGCCAGCAGCTGGTCGGACAGGGGAGGAAACACTGAAGCTTTCTTT.

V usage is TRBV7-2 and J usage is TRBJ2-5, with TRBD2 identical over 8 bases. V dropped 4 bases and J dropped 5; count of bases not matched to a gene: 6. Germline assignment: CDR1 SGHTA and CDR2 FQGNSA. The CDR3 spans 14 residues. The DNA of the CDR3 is TGTGCCAGCAGCTCCGGACTAGCTGACGAGACCCAGTACTTC. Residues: CASSSGLADETQYF.

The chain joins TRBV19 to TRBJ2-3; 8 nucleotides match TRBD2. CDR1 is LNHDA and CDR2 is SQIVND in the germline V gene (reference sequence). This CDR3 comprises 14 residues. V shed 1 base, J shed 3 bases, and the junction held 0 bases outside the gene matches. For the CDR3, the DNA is TGTGCCAGTAGTATAGCGGGAGGGACAGATACGCAGTATTTT. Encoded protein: CASSIAGGTDTQYF.

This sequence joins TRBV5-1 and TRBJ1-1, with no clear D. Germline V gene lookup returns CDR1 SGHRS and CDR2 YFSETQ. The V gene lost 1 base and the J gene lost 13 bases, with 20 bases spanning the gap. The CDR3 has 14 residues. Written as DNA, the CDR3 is TGCGCCAGCAGCTTGCCCGGGAGCCCAAAGTATGATTTCTTT. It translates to CASSLPGSPKYDFF.

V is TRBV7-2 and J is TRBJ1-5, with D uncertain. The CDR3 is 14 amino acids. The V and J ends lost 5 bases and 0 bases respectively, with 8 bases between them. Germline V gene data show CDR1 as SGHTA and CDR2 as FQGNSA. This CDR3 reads CASSITPSNQPQHF. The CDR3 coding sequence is TGTGCCAGCAGCATCACTCCTAGCAATCAGCCCCAGCATTTT.

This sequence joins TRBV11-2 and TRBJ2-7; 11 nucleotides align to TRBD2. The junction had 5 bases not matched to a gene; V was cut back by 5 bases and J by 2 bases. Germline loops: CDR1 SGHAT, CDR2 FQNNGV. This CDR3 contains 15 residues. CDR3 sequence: CASSLRTSGPYEQYF. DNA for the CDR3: TGTGCCAGCAGCCTTCGGACTAGCGGGCCCTACGAGCAGTACTTC.

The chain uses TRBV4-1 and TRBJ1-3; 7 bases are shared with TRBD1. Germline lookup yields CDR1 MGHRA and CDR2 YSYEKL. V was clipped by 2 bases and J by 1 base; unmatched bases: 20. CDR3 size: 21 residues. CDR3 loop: CASSQFPGQATTGLSGNTIYF. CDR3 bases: TGCGCCAGCAGCCAATTTCCTGGACAGGCAACTACAGGGCTTTCTGGAAACACCATATATTTT.

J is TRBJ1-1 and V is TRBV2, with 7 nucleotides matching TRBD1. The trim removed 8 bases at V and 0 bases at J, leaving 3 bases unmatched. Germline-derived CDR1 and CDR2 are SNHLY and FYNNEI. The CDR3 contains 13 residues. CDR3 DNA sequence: TGTGCCAGCCTACAGGGGCTGAACACTGAAGCTTTCTTT. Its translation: CASLQGLNTEAFF.

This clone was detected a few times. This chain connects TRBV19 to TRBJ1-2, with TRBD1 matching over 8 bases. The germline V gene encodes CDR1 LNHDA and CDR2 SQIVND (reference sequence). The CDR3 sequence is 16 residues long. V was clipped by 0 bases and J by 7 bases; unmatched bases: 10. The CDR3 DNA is TGTGCCAGTAGTATAGATTCCGCAGGGGGCGTGGGTGGCTACACCTTC. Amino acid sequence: CASSIDSAGGVGGYTF. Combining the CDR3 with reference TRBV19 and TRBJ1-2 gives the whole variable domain DGGITQSPKYLFRKEGQNVTLSCEQNLNHDAMYWYRQDPGQGLRLIYYSQIVNDFQKGDIAEGYSVSREKKESFPLTVTSAQKNPTAFYLCASSIDSAGGVGGYTFGSGTRLTVV.